This TCR beta chain appears in the sequencing data of a study of blood T cell repertoires in COVID-19 (dated by TCRdb to 2020 to 2022). The study in broad terms: Collaborator samples came from the United States, Italy and Spain and covered acute and convalescent phases of COVID-19. Samples were obtained from the ongoing ImmuneRACE study (first 160 participants) and from over 1,000 subjects provided by 6 global collaborators. Subjects who had been exposed to COVID-19, were actively infected with it, or had recovered from it provided the deeply sampled blood TCRbeta repertoires that made up the dataset. HLA class I and class II types, where available, came from metadata supplied by the sample provider rather than from assay-based typing. Nearly every sample came with metadata listing a de-identified subject ID, COVID-19 status, age in years and sex. The prospective study material was composed of cDNA or gDNA derived from T cells, B-cell-depleted T cells, or PBMCs. A freely available public database, intended as a resource for researchers studying the immune response to SARS-CoV-2, is where the repertoires were released. Here is what the overall study found, with its caveats: How much clinical and demographic metadata was included differed by source and by participant, and the metadata was provided uncurated.

Each collaborating institution followed its own protocols to collect whole blood in K2EDTA tubes. Collaborator samples were shipped for TCRbeta analysis as frozen whole blood, isolated PBMCs, or DNA extracted from either sample type. To note about this clone: The target of this receptor is not known. Base qualities are not at hand, and no much larger clone is one base apart.

TCRbeta CDR3 regions were amplified from genomic DNA by means of the immunoSEQ Assay, a bias-controlled multiplex PCR. The authors' analysis ran thus. Nucleated cell counts per sample were estimated from amplification of reference gene primers within the assay. To quantify the absolute abundance of each unique TCRbeta CDR3 rearrangement, sequence reads were collapsed and filtered. For each sample, productive Simpson clonality was calculated by taking the square root of Simpson's diversity index across productive rearrangements. TCRdb retrieved this table from immuneACCESS and kept in-frame rearrangements only. Not all clones are present; in checked studies, unresolved V genes account for under half, and no reason is known for the remainder. V, J and clone size are taken as reported in that table, and D and trimming were inferred from the DNA itself. For this sample the table gives about 160,000 clones, of which roughly 93% were detected only once. Roughly 5% of the sample goes to the ten largest clones.

Sequencing used peripheral blood. The receptor was isolated from a woman aged 45-65 years with acute or convalescent COVID-19.

The nucleotides read TGTGCCACCAGTGCTCGCCAGAGCAATCAGCCCCAGCATTTT. This gives the protein CATSARQSNQPQHF. This receptor chain uses TRBV24-1 and TRBJ1-5; the D segment cannot be called with confidence. The CDR3 holds 14 amino acids from the cysteine to the phenylalanine. Solely the CDR3 DNA is kept, with 42 bases framed from the first base. V was cut back by 5 bases and J by 1 base, leaving a gap of 8 bases between them. As encoded in the germline V gene, CDR1 is KGHDR while CDR2 is SFDVKD.